The rows below give T cell receptor beta chains drawn from one sample of a study of cytomegalovirus exposure and HLA in healthy donors. The protocol was immunoSEQ multiplex PCR, while the TCRdb copy is restricted to in-frame clones and leaves out a portion. The sample has 150,000 to 160,000 clones; roughly 72% are singletons. The specimen was PBMCs. All receptors derive from a man in his thirties or forties in good health and CMV-seronegative. Both conserved end residues are part of each CDR3. The D gene is left open where the match is weak. The size field is filled for only some rows; it gives once, few, many or a size class.

clone_size	v_call	d_call	cdr3_length	j_call	cdr3_aa	cdr3_nt
NA	TRBV14	TRBD1	15	TRBJ2-7	CASSHLGQGTYEQYF	TGTGCCAGCAGCCACCTCGGACAGGGAACCTACGAGCAGTACTTC
NA	TRBV9	NA	17	TRBJ2-2	CASSSQWATANTGELFF	TGTGCCAGCAGCTCACAATGGGCAACCGCGAACACCGGGGAGCTGTTTTTT
NA	TRBV19	NA	15	TRBJ1-4	CASISSDRLSEKLFF	TGTGCCAGTATCTCCTCCGACAGGCTTTCAGAAAAACTGTTTTTT
few	TRBV19	TRBD1	17	TRBJ1-1	CASSVYRGGLRDTEAFF	TGTGCCAGTAGTGTTTACAGGGGTGGGCTCAGGGACACTGAAGCTTTCTTT
NA	TRBV5-6	TRBD1	15	TRBJ1-2	CASTYTGDNNYGYPF	TGTGCCAGCACCTACACAGGGGATAATAACTATGGCTACCCCTTC
NA	TRBV7-6	NA	16	TRBJ2-1	CASSKSGLARYNEQFF	TGTGCCAGCAGCAAAAGTGGGCTAGCTAGATACAATGAGCAGTTCTTC
NA	TRBV7-8	NA	15	TRBJ1-6	CASSPRTGIYSPLHF	TGTGCCAGCAGCCCGAGAACAGGCATCTATTCACCCCTCCACTTT
NA	TRBV10-3	TRBD2	16	TRBJ2-7	CAITPSGGTPSYEQYF	TGTGCCATCACCCCTAGCGGGGGGACCCCCTCCTACGAGCAGTACTTC
NA	TRBV5-4	TRBD2	14	TRBJ2-2	CASSLGGGTGELFF	TGTGCCAGCAGCTTGGGCGGGGGGACCGGGGAGCTGTTTTTT
NA	TRBV27	NA	12	TRBJ2-7	CASSAPSGEQYF	TGTGCCAGCAGTGCCCCGTCGGGGGAGCAGTACTTC
NA	TRBV4-3	TRBD1	16	TRBJ2-5	CASSQGDRGQGETQYF	TGCGCCAGCAGCCAAGGGGATCGGGGACAGGGAGAGACCCAGTACTTC
NA	TRBV4-1	TRBD2	15	TRBJ2-7	CASSQFGLAKYEQYF	TGCGCCAGCAGCCAATTCGGACTAGCGAAATACGAGCAGTACTTC
NA	TRBV6-6	TRBD1	16	TRBJ2-1	CASSYPPGQGENEQFF	TGTGCCAGCAGTTACCCACCGGGACAGGGGGAAAATGAGCAGTTCTTC
NA	TRBV4-3	NA	14	TRBJ1-5	CASSLNLAAQPQHF	TGCGCCAGCAGCCTCAATTTGGCTGCTCAGCCCCAGCATTTT
NA	TRBV30	NA	13	TRBJ2-5	CAWRGGGQETQYF	TGTGCCTGGAGAGGGGGGGGGCAAGAGACCCAGTACTTC
NA	TRBV7-9	TRBD2	16	TRBJ2-3	CASNPVSGGASDTQYF	TGTGCCAGCAACCCCGTAAGCGGGGGGGCTAGTGATACGCAGTATTTT
NA	TRBV5-1	TRBD1	13	TRBJ1-6	CASRQGDNSPLHF	TGCGCCAGCCGACAGGGCGATAATTCACCCCTCCACTTT
NA	TRBV7-9	NA	12	TRBJ1-1	CSSSLGTMEAFF	TGTTCCAGCAGCTTAGGGACTATGGAAGCTTTCTTT
NA	TRBV7-2	NA	16	TRBJ1-2	CASSLEAGRTNYGYTF	TGTGCCAGCAGCTTAGAAGCGGGCAGGACCAACTATGGCTACACCTTC
NA	TRBV9	NA	17	TRBJ2-4	CASSPGLSAQAKNIQYF	TGTGCCAGCAGCCCCGGACTATCAGCCCAAGCCAAAAACATTCAGTACTTC
NA	TRBV19	NA	16	TRBJ2-7	CASSNPPRFYDYEQYF	TGTGCCAGTAGTAACCCCCCGAGGTTCTATGACTACGAGCAGTACTTC